This TCR beta chain was retrieved from a study of immune evolution from preneoplasia to lung adenocarcinoma. Between the mid-2010s and the late 2010s, patients underwent resection in Japan or China. Premalignant or tumor cells were enriched by macro-dissection after pathologic assessment. CDR3 length equals 17 residues. Trimming cost V 5 bases and J 7 bases; bases outside gene matches: 8. From germline, CDR1 is SGHTA and CDR2 FQGNSA. The assay was immunoSEQ multiplex PCR, and TCRdb's table has in-frame clones only and misses some. Altogether about 4,100 clones are present, 79% being singletons, with the ten largest covering 6% to 8%.

Sequencing used FFPE minimally invasive lung adenocarcinoma tissue. V and J are TRBV7-2 and TRBJ2-2, with TRBD2 matching over 15 bases. The TCR comes from a person between 50 and 69 years old with lung adenocarcinoma. The CDR3 DNA follows: TGTGCCAGCAGCCGCCGGACTAGCGGGAGGGCTGTCGGGGAGCTGTTTTTT. It translates to CASSRRTSGRAVGELFF.